This entry describes one TCR beta chain. Its antigen remains unidentified. This entry belongs to a study of shared clonotypes between healthy human individuals. Whole-study results and caveats: Rarefaction curves obtained for sorted subsets showed sequencing incomplete despite large depth.

The study ran the assay at deep level. The repertoire was sequenced with immunoSEQ multiplex PCR; TCRdb's copy has only in-frame clones and lacks some. This sample has hundreds of thousands of clones, with roughly 97% found just once. There were no recent acute infections or vaccinations among the donors, who were healthy HIV-negative adults. Splitting the CD4+ cells yielded a CD45RA+ naive subset and a CD45RA-negative memory subset. What was sequenced was naive CD4+ T cells sorted from blood. Sample subset: CD45RA+ positively selected. The sequence was obtained from a woman younger than 45 in good health.

The CDR3 loop reads CASSLAVLREVPADTQYF. CDR3 nucleotides: TGTGCCAGCAGCTTAGCAGTGTTACGGGAGGTGCCGGCAGATACGCAGTATTTT. The rearrangement links TRBV12-1 to TRBJ2-3; TRBD2, the table's D call, was not compared with the DNA. TRBV12-1 is designated a pseudogene. CDR3 length equals 18 residues.